This T cell receptor (beta chain) comes out of a study of T cell repertoires in cytomegalovirus infection. Study as a whole: Through public TCR beta signatures, both CMV infection and matching HLA type were indicated.

MiXCR was run by TCRdb on the reads, yielding one entry per CDR3 protein. The sample includes approximately 550,000 distinct CDR3 sequences, approximately 15% of them seen just once. Germline CDR1 reads MNHNS; CDR2 reads SASEGT. V dropped 2 bases and J dropped 0 bases, with 8 bases sitting between them. This CDR3 comprises 14 residues. Regarding the study as a whole: Cumulated frequencies of public TCR beta families served to identify carriers of CMV plus the relevant HLA.

Ten or more counts support this clonotype. No antigen is known for it. The rearrangement joins TRBV6-1 to TRBJ2-7; the D is unclear. The clonotype comes from a human donor in good health (CMV status not recorded). Some clones in this sample may be carry-over from other donors' samples. The specimen was CD8+ T cells from PBMCs. CDR3 residues: CASSEKGLSYEQYF. CDR3 sequence (DNA): TGTGCCAGCAGTGAAAAGGGCCTCTCCTACGAGCAGTACTTC.